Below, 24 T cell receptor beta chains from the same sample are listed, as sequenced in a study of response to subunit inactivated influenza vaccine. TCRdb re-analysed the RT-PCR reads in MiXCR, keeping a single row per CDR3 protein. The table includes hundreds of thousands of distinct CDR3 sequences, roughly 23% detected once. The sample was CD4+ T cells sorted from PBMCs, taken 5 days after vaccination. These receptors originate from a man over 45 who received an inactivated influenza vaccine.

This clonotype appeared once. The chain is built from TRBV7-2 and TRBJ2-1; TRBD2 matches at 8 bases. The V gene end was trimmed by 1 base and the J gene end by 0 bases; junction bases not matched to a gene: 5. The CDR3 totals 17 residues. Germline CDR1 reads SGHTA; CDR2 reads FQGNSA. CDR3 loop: CASSLGTSITSYNEQFF. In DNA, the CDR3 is TGTGCCAGCAGCTTAGGGACTAGCATAACCTCCTACAATGAGCAGTTCTTC.

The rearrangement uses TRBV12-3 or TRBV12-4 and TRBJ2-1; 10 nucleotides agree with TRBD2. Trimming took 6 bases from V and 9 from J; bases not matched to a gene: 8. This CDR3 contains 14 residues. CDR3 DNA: TGTGCCAGCAGGGTGGTGATAGCGGGGGGTGAGCAGTTCTTC. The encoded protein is CASRVVIAGGEQFF.

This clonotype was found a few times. The CDR3 bases are TGTGCCAGCAGCTTATTTGGCGGGAGGTCCTACAATGAGCAGTTCTTC. Its translation is CASSLFGGRSYNEQFF. V is TRBV7-3 and J is TRBJ2-1; 8 positions agree with TRBD2. Losses at the gene ends were 2 bases for V and 1 base for J; bases not matched to a gene: 4. CDR1 and CDR2 (germline): SGHTA, FQGTGA. The CDR3 has 16 amino acids.

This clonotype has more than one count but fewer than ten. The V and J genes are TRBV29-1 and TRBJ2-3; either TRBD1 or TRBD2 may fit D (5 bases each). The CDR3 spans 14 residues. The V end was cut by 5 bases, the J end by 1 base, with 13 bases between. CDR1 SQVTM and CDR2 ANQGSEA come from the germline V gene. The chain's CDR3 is CSVRGVRGTDTQYF. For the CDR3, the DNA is TGCAGCGTTCGAGGGGTTCGGGGCACAGATACGCAGTATTTT.

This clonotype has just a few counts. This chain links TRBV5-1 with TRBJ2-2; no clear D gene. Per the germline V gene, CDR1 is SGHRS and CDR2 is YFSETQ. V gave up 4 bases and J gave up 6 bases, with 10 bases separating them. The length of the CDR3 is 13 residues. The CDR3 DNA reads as TGCGCCAGCAGCCCCCAGCCCGCCGGGGAGCTGTTTTTT. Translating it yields CASSPQPAGELFF.

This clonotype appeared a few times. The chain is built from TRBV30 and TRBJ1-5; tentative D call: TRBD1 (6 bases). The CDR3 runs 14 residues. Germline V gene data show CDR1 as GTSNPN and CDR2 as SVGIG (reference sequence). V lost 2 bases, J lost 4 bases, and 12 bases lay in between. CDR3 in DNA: TGTGCCTGGAGTCTAGGACAGACTAATCAGCCCCAGCATTTT. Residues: CAWSLGQTNQPQHF.

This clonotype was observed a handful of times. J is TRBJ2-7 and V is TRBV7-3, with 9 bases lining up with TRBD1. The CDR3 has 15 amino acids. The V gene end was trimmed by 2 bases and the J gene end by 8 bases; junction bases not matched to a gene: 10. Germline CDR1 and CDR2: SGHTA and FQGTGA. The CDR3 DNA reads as TGTGCCAGCAGCTTAGGAACGGGACAGGGTTTTAAGCAGTACTTC. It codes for CASSLGTGQGFKQYF.

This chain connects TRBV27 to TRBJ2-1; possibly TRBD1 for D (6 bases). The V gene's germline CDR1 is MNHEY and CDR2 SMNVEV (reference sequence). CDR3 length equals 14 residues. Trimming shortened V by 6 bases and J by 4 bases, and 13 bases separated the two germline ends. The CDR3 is CASRGTGNYNEQFF. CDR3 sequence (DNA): TGTGCCAGCAGGGGTACAGGGAATTACAATGAGCAGTTCTTC.

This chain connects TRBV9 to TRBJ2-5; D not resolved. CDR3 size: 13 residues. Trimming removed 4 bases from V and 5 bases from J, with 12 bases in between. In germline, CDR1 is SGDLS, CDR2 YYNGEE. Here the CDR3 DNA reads TGTGCCAGCAGCTTTCGGCCGGGCGAGACCCAGTACTTC. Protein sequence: CASSFRPGETQYF.

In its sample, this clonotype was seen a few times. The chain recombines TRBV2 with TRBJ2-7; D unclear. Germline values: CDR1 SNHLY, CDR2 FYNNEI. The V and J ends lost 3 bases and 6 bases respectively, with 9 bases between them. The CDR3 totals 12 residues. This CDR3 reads CASSELQTEQYF. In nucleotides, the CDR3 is TGTGCCAGCAGTGAGCTACAGACCGAGCAGTACTTC.

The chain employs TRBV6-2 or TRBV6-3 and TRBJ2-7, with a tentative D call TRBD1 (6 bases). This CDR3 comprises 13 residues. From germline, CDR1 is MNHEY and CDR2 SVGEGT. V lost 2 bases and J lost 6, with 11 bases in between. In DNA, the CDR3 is TGTGCCAGCAGTTACACAGGGACGGGCGAGCAGTACTTC. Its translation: CASSYTGTGEQYF.

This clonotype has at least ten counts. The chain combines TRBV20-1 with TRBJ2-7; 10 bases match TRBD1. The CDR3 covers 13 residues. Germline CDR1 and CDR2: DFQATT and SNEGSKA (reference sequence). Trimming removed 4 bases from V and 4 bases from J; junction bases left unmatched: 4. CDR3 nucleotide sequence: TGCAGTGCTACTCCGGGACAGGGGTACGAGCAGTACTTC. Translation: CSATPGQGYEQYF.

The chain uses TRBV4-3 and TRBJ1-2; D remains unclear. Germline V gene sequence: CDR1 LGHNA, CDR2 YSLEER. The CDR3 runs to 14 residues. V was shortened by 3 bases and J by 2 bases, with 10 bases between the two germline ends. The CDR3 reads CASSQGSENYGYTF. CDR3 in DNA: TGCGCCAGCAGCCAGGGGAGCGAAAACTATGGCTACACCTTC.

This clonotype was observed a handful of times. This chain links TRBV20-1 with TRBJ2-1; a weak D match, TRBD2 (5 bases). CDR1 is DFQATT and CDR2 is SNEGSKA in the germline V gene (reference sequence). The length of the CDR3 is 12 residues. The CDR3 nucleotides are TGCAGCGCGACGCGAGGGAAGGATGAGCAGTTCTTC. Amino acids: CSATRGKDEQFF.

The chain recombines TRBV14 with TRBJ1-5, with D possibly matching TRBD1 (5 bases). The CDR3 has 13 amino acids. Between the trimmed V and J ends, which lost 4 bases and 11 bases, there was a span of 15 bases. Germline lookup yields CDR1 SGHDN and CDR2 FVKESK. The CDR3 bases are TGTGCCAGCAGCCCAAGGGGCTCGGAAGCCCAGCATTTT. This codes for CASSPRGSEAQHF.

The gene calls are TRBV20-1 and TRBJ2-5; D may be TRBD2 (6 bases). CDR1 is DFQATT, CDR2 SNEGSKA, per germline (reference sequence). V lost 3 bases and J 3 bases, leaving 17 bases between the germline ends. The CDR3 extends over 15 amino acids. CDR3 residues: CSASGLGGQEETQYF. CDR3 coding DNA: TGCAGTGCTAGTGGCCTCGGGGGTCAGGAAGAGACCCAGTACTTC.

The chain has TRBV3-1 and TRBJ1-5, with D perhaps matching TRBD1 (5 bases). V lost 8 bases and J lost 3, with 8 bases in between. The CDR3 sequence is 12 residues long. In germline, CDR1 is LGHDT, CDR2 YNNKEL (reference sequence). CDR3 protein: CASGHNNQPQHF. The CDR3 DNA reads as TGTGCCAGCGGACACAACAATCAGCCCCAGCATTTT.

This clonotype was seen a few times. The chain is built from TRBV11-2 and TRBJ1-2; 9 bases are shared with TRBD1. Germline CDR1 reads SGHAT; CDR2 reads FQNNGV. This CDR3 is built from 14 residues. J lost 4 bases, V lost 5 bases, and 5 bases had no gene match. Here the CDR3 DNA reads TGTGCCAGCAGCCCTCAGACAGGGGGCTATGGCTACACCTTC. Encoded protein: CASSPQTGGYGYTF.

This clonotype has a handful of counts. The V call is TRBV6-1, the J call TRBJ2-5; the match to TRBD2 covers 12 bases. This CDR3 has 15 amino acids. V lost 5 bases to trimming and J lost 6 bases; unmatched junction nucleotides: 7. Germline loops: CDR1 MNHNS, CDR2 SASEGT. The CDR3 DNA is TGTGCCAGCAGTACCCACACTAGCGGGGGGAAGACCCAGTACTTC. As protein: CASSTHTSGGKTQYF.

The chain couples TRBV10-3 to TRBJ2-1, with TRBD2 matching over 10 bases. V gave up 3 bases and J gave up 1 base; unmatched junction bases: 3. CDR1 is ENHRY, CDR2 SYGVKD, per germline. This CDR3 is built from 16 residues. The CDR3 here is CAISEAGGRSYNEQFF. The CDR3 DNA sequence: TGTGCCATCAGTGAAGCGGGGGGGCGGTCCTACAATGAGCAGTTCTTC.

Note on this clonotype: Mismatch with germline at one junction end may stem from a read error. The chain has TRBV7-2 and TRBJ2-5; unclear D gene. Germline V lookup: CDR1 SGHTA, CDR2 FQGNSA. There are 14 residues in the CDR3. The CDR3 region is CASCLVRLFGTQYF. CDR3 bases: TGTGCCAGCTGCTTAGTAAGGTTGTTTGGGACCCAGTACTTC. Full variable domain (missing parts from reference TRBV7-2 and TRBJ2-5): GAGVSQSPSNKVTEKGKDVELRCDPISGHTALYWYRQSLGQGLEFLIYFQGNSAPDKSGLPSDRFSAERTGGSVSTLTIQRTQQEDSAVYLCASCLVRLFGTQYFGPGTRLLVL.

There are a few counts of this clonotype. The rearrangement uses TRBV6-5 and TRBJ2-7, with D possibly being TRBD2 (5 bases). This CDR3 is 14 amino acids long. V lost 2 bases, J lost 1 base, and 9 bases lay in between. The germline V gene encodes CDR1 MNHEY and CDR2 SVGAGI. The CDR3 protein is CASSYGSGSYEQYF. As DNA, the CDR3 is TGTGCCAGCAGTTACGGTTCGGGATCCTACGAGCAGTACTTC.

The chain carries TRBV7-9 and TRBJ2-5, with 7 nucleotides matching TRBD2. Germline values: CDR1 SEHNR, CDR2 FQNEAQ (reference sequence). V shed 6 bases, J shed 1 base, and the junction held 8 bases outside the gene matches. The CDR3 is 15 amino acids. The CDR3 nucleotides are TGTGCCAGCAGAATACGGGGGGACGCCCAAGAGACCCAGTACTTC. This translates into CASRIRGDAQETQYF.

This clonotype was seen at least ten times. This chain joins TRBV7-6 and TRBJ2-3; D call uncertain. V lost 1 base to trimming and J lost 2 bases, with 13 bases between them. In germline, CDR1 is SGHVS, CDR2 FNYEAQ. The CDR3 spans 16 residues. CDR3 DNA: TGTGCCAGCAGCTTAGGGTTCCAACACAACACAGATACGCAGTATTTT. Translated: CASSLGFQHNTDTQYF.